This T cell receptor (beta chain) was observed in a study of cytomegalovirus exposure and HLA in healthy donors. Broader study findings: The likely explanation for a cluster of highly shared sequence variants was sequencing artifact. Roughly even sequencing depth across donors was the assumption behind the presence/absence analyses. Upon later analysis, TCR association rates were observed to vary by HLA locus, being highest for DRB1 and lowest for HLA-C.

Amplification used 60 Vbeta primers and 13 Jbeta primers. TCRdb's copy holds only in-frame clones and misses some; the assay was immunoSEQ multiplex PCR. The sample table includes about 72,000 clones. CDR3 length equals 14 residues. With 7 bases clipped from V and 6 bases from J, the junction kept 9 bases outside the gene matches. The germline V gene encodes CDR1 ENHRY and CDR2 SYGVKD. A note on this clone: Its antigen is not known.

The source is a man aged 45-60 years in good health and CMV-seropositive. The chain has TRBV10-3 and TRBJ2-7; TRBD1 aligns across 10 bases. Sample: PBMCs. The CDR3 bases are TGTGCCATCATCCCGACAGGGGGCGCGGCCGAGCAGTACGTC. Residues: CAIIPTGGAAEQYV.